This TCR beta chain appears in the sequencing data of a study of cytomegalovirus exposure and HLA in healthy donors. Background on the study: Findings of an earlier analysis included some 110 million unique TCR beta sequences from about 180 million T cells.

Details on this clone: The target antigen is unknown.

Findings of the study overall: As confirmed in vitro, a few CMV-associated chains were specific for CMV antigens. The study put under 200 TCR beta chains on its list as cytomegalovirus-associated. In an earlier analysis, most TCR beta V segments were productive about 87% or about 30% of the time.

The CDR3 runs to 15 residues. With 3 bases removed from V and 5 bases from J, the gap between germline ends came to 15 bases. Germline V gives CDR1 WNHNN, CDR2 SYGVQD (reference sequence). PCR used 60 Vbeta primers and 13 Jbeta primers. Here immunoSEQ multiplex PCR was the method, and the copy in TCRdb shows in-frame clones only, minus some. This sample has 150,000 to 200,000 clones, with around 81% found just once. This clonotype was obtained from a woman younger than 35 in good health and CMV-seropositive. Specimen: PBMCs. The chain links TRBV10-1 to TRBJ2-3; D is perhaps TRBD1 (6 bases). CDR3 sequence (DNA): TGCGCCAGCAGTGACGGTGGGGGCCCGGGAGATACGCAGTATTTT. Translating it yields CASSDGGGPGDTQYF.